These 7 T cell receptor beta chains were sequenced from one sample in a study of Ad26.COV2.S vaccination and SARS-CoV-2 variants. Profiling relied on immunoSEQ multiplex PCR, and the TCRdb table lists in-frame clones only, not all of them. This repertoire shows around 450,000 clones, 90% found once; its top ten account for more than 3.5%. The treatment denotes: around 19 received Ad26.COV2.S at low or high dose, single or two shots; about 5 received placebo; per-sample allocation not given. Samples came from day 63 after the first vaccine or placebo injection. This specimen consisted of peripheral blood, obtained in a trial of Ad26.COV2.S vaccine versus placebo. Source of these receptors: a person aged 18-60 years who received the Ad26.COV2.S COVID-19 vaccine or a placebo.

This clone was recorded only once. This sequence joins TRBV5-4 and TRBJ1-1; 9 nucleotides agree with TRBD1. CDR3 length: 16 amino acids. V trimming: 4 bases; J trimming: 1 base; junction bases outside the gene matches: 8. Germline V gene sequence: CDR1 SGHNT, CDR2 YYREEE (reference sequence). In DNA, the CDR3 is TGTGCCAGCAGCCCGGGGACAGGGTTGGCGAACACTGAAGCTTTCTTT. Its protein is CASSPGTGLANTEAFF.

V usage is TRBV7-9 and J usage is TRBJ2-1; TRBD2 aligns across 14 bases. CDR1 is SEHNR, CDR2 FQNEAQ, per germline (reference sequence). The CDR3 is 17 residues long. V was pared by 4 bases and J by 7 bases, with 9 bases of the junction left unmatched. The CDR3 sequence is CASSSLRGLAGVNEQFF. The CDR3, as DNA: TGTGCCAGCAGCTCGCTACGGGGACTAGCGGGAGTGAATGAGCAGTTCTTC.

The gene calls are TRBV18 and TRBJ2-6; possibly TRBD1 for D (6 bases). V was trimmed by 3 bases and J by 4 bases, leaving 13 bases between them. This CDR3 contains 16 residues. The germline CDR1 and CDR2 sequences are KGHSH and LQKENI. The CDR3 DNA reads TGTGCCAGCTCACCTTTACAGGGCGAGGGGGCCAACGTCCTGACTTTC. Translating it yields CASSPLQGEGANVLTF.

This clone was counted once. CDR3 sequence reads: CASSPPKDRVDEQYF. Here the CDR3 DNA reads TGTGCCAGCAGCCCCCCCAAGGACAGGGTCGACGAGCAGTACTTC. This rearrangement joins TRBV28 to TRBJ2-7; 8 bases fit TRBD1. Germline V gives CDR1 MDHEN, CDR2 SYDVKM. The CDR3 has 15 amino acids. J lost 5 bases, V lost 6 bases, and 12 bases had no gene match.

DNA for the CDR3: TGTGCCAGTAGTGTCGGGACTAGCTACACCGGGGAGCTGTTTTTT. Amino acid sequence: CASSVGTSYTGELFF. The V gene is TRBV19, the J gene TRBJ2-2; 9 bases are shared with TRBD2. The CDR3 sequence is 15 residues long. Germline trimming cut 5 bases from V and 3 bases from J; bases unmatched to any gene: 4. Germline CDR1 and CDR2: LNHDA and SQIVND (reference sequence).

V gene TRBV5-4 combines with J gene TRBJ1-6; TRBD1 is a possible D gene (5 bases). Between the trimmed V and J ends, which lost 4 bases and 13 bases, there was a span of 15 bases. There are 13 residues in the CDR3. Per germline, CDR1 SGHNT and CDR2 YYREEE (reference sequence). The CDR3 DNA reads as TGTGCCAGCAGCCTATGGGGGATTCGGCCCCTCCACTTT. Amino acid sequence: CASSLWGIRPLHF.

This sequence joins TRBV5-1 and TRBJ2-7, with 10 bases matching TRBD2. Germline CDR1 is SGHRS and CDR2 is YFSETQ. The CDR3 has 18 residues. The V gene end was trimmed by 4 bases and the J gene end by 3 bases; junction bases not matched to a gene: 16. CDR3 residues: CASSHGSSGSNILYEQYF. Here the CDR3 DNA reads TGCGCCAGCAGCCACGGATCTAGCGGGAGTAACATCCTCTACGAGCAGTACTTC.